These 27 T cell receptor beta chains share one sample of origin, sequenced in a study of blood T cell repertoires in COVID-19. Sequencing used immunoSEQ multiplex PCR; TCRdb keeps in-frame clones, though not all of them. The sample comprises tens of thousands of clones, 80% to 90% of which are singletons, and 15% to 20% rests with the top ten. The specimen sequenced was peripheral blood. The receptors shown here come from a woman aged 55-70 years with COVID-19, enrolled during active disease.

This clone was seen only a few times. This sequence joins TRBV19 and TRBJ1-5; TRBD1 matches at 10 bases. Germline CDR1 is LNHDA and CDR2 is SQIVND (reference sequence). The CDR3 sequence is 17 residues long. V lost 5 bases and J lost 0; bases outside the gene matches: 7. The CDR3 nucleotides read TGTGCCAGTAGTCCTAAGACAGGGGGCCTTAGCAATCAGCCCCAGCATTTT. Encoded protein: CASSPKTGGLSNQPQHF.

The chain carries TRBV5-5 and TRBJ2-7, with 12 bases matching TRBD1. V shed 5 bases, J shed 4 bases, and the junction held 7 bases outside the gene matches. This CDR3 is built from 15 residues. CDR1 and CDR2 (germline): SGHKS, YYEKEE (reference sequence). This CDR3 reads CASRPGTGGGYEQYF. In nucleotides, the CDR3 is TGTGCCAGCAGACCCGGGACAGGGGGCGGTTACGAGCAGTACTTC.

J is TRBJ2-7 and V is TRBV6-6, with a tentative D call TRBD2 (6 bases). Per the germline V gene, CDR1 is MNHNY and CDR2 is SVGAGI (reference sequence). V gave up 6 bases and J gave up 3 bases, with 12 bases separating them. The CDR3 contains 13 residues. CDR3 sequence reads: CASSPGLYYEQYF. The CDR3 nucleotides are TGTGCCAGCAGCCCGGGACTCTACTACGAGCAGTACTTC.

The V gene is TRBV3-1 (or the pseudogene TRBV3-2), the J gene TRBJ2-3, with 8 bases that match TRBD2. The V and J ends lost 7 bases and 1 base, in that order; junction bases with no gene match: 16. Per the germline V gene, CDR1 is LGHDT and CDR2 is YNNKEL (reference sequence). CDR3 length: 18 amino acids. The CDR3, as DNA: TGTGCCAGCACCCCAACTAGCGGAGAAGGGTCGGGCACAGATACGCAGTATTTT. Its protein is CASTPTSGEGSGTDTQYF.

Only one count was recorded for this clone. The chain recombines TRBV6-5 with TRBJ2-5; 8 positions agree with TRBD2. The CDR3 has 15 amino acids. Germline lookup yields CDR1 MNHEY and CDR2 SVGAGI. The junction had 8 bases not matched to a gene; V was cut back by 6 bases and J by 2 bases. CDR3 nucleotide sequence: TGTGCCAGCAGCCCCGGACTAGCAGCTCAAGAGACCCAGTACTTC. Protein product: CASSPGLAAQETQYF.

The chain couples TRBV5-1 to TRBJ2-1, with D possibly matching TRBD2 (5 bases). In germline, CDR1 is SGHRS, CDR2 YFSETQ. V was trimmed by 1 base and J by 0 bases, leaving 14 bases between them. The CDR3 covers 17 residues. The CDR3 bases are TGCGCCAGCAGCTTGAGCCGTAAGCGGAGCTCCTACAATGAGCAGTTCTTC. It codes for CASSLSRKRSSYNEQFF.

The CDR3 here is CASSRGGQETQYF. CDR3 nucleotides: TGTGCCAGTAGTAGGGGCGGCCAAGAGACCCAGTACTTC. The chain has TRBV19 and TRBJ2-5; perhaps TRBD1 as D (5 bases). Germline assignment: CDR1 LNHDA and CDR2 SQIVND (reference sequence). The CDR3 runs 13 residues. V dropped 4 bases and J dropped 1 base, with 7 bases sitting between them.

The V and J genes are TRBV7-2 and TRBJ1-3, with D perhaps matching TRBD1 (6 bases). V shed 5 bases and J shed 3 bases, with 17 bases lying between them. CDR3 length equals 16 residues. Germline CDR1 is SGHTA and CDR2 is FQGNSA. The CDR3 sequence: CASSANPGDIGNTIYF. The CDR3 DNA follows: TGTGCCAGCAGCGCGAACCCAGGGGACATTGGAAACACCATATATTTT.

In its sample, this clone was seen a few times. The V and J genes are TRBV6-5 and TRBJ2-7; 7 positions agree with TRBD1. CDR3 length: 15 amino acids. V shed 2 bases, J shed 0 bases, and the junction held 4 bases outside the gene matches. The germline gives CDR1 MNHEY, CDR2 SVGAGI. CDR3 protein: CASSYQQGFSYEQYF. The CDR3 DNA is TGTGCCAGCAGTTACCAACAGGGGTTCTCCTACGAGCAGTACTTC.

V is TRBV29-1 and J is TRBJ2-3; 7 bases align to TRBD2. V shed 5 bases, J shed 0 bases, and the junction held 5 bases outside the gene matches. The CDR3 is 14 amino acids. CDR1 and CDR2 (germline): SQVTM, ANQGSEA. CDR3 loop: CSVLKLASTDTQYF. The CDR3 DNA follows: TGCAGCGTTTTAAAACTAGCGAGCACAGATACGCAGTATTTT.

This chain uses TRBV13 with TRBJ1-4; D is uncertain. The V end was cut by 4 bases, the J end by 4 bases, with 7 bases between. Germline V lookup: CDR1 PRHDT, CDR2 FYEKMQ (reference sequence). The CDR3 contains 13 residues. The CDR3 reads CASSYQINEKLFF. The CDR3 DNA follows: TGTGCCAGCAGCTACCAGATTAATGAAAAACTGTTTTTT.

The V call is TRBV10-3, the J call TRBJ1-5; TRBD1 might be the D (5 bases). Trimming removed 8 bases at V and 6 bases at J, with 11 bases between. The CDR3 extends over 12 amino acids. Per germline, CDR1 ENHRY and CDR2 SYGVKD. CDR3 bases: TGTGCCATCTACAGGATCATTCAGCCCCAGCATTTT. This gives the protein CAIYRIIQPQHF.

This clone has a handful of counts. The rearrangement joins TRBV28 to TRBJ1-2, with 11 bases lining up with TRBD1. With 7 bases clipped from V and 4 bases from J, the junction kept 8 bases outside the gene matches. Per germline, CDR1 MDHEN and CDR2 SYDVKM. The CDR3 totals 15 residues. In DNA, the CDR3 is TGTGCCAGCATTAGGACAGGGGGCGCAAGCTATGGCTACACCTTC. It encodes CASIRTGGASYGYTF.

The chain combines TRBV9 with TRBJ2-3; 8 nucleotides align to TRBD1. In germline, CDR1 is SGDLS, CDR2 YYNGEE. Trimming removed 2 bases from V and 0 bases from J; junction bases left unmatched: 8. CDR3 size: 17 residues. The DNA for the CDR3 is TGTGCCAGCAGCGTCACAGGGGGATCCTCTAGCACAGATACGCAGTATTTT. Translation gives CASSVTGGSSSTDTQYF.

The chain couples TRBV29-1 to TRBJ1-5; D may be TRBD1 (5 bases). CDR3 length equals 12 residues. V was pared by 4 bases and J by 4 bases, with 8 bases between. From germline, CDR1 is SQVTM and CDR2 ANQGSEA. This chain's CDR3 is CSVGTRNQPQHF. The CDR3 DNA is TGCAGCGTTGGGACAAGAAATCAGCCCCAGCATTTT.

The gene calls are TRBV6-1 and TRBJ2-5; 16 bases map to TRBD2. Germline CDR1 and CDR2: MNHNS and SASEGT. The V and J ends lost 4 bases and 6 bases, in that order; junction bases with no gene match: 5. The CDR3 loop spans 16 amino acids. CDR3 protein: CASSGGLAGGPQTQYF. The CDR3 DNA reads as TGTGCCAGCAGTGGGGGACTAGCGGGAGGGCCGCAGACCCAGTACTTC.

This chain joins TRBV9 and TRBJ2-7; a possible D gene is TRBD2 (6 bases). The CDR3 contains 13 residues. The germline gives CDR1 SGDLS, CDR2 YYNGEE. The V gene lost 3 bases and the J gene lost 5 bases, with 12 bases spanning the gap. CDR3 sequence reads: CASSGLESHEQYF. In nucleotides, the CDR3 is TGTGCCAGCAGCGGACTAGAGTCCCACGAGCAGTACTTC.

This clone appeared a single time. The CDR3, as DNA: TGTGCCAGCTCAAAGGACAGGGGGAGTGCAACTAATGAAAAACTGTTTTTT. Protein sequence: CASSKDRGSATNEKLFF. The rearrangement links TRBV18 to TRBJ1-4, with 10 nucleotides matching TRBD1. The CDR3 loop spans 17 amino acids. V shed 5 bases, J shed 0 bases, and the junction held 6 bases outside the gene matches. Germline V gives CDR1 KGHSH, CDR2 LQKENI.

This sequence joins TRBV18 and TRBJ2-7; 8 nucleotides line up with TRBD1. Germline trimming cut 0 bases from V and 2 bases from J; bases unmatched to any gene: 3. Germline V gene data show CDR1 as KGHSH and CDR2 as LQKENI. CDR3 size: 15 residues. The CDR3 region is CASSPPGQVPYEQYF. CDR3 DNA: TGTGCCAGCTCACCACCGGGACAGGTCCCCTACGAGCAGTACTTC.

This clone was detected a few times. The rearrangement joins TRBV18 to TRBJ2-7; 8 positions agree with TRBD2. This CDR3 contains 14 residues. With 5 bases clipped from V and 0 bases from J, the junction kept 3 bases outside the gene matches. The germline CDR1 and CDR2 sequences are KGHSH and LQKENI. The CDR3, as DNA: TGTGCCAGCTCAACTAGCGGCCTCTCCTACGAGCAGTACTTC. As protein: CASSTSGLSYEQYF.

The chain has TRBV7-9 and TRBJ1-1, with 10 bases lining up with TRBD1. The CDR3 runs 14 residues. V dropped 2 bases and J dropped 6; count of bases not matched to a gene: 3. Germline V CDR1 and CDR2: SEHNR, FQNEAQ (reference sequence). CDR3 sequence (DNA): TGTGCCAGCAGCTTAAGACAGGGGGCTGCTGAAGCTTTCTTT. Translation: CASSLRQGAAEAFF.

CDR3 residues: CATSDPAGGRSNEQFF. The CDR3 DNA sequence: TGTGCCACCAGTGATCCAGCGGGAGGACGTTCCAATGAGCAGTTCTTC. This chain joins TRBV24-1 and TRBJ2-1, with 9 bases fitting TRBD2. The CDR3 spans 16 residues. V was pared by 3 bases and J by 6 bases, with 8 bases of the junction left unmatched. Looked up from germline, CDR1 is KGHDR and CDR2 is SFDVKD.

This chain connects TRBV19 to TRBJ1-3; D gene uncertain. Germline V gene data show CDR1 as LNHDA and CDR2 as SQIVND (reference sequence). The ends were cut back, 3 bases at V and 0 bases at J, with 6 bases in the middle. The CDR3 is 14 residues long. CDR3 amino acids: CASSIGGSGNTIYF. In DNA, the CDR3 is TGTGCCAGTAGTATCGGTGGCTCTGGAAACACCATATATTTT.

The DNA for the CDR3 is TGCGCCAGCAGCCTACCCGAGGGGGTAGACTCCTACGAGCAGTACTTC. Its translation is CASSLPEGVDSYEQYF. This chain uses TRBV4-1 with TRBJ2-7; maybe TRBD1 (6 bases). The V end was cut by 4 bases, the J end by 0 bases, with 16 bases between. CDR3 length equals 16 residues. The V gene's germline CDR1 is MGHRA and CDR2 YSYEKL.

The CDR3 DNA follows: TGTGCCACCCACCCTCCGCGGGGCGAGGAGACCCAGTACTTC. Protein product: CATHPPRGEETQYF. The chain recombines TRBV24-1 with TRBJ2-5, with D perhaps matching TRBD2 (6 bases). V was shortened by 9 bases and J by 5 bases, with 18 bases between the two germline ends. The V gene's germline CDR1 is KGHDR and CDR2 SFDVKD. The CDR3 covers 14 residues.

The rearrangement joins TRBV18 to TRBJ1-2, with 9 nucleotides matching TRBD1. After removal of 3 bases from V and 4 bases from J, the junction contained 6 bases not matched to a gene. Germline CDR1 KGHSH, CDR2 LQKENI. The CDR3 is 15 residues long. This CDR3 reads CASSPRDREFYGYTF. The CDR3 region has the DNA TGTGCCAGCTCACCGAGGGACAGGGAATTCTATGGCTACACCTTC.

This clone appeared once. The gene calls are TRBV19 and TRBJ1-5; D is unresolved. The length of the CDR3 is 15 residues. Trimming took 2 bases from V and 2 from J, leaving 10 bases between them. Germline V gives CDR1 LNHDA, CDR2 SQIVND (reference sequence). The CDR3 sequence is CASSIKGVGNQPQHF. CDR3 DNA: TGTGCCAGTAGTATAAAAGGAGTAGGCAATCAGCCCCAGCATTTT.